This record covers a single T cell receptor (beta chain). The data belong to a study of beta chain features in type 1 diabetes. Reverse transcription of all isolated RNA meant that expressed TCRB transcripts were sequenced. TCRdb keeps only in-frame clones here, not all; method: immunoSEQ multiplex PCR. The data show 450,000 or so clones, with over 10% seen just once and about 0.042% held by the top ten. The CDR3 is made up of 16 amino acids. From germline, CDR1 is SGDLS and CDR2 YYNGEE. V was pared by 0 bases and J by 5 bases, with 5 bases of the junction left unmatched. The sequenced sample was naive CD4+ T cells from blood. The TCR sequence derives from a woman between 18 and 29 years old in good health. The V and J genes are TRBV9 and TRBJ1-4; 9 bases align to TRBD1. This chain's CDR3 is CASSVAGGTGNEKLFF. In DNA form, the CDR3 reads TGTGCCAGCAGCGTAGCGGGGGGGACAGGGAATGAAAAACTGTTTTTT.